These T cell receptor beta chains were read from a single sample in a study of blood T cell repertoires in COVID-19. Produced via immunoSEQ multiplex PCR; TCRdb's table is partial and in-frame only. The repertoire holds roughly 190,000 clones, 85% to 90% seen once, with 3% to 4.5% in the top ten. What was sequenced was peripheral blood. These receptors all come from a man between 18 and 29 years old with active or convalescent COVID-19. Each CDR3 is given with its conserved first and last residue. D genes are given only for firm matches. Clone size, where shown, is once, few, many, or a class for clones that have expanded.

D	size	V	J	CDR3	DNA
.	few	TRBV24-1	TRBJ2-1	CATSDTGSYNEQFF	TGTGCCACCAGTGATACCGGGTCCTACAATGAGCAGTTCTTC
.	.	TRBV12-3/TRBV12-4	TRBJ1-5	CASTTFGGQPQHF	TGTGCCAGCACTACCTTTGGGGGGCAGCCCCAGCATTTT
TRBD2	.	TRBV4-1	TRBJ2-7	CASSYKGSGAPYEQYF	TGCGCCAGCAGCTACAAGGGAAGCGGGGCCCCCTACGAGCAGTACTTC
.	.	TRBV24-1	TRBJ2-1	CATSDLNEQFF	TGTGCCACCAGTGACCTCAATGAGCAGTTCTTC
.	.	TRBV7-9	TRBJ1-4	CASSSTGSTNEKLFF	TGTGCCAGCAGCTCAACAGGGTCGACTAATGAAAAACTGTTTTTT
.	.	TRBV11-2	TRBJ1-2	CASSLGQLYGYTF	TGTGCCAGCAGCTTAGGACAGCTCTATGGCTACACCTTC
.	.	TRBV19	TRBJ1-1	CASSYQGPMNTEAFF	TGTGCCAGTAGTTATCAGGGGCCTATGAACACTGAAGCTTTCTTT
TRBD1	.	TRBV5-1	TRBJ1-2	CASSREDRGGLSYTF	TGCGCCAGCAGCAGGGAGGACAGGGGCGGTTTAAGCTACACCTTC
TRBD2	.	TRBV5-4	TRBJ2-5	CASSLVLASGQETQYF	TGTGCCAGCAGCTTGGTTTTGGCTAGCGGACAAGAGACCCAGTACTTC
TRBD1	.	TRBV27	TRBJ1-1	CASSLRRTGGARDTEAFF	TGTGCCAGCAGTTTAAGGCGGACAGGGGGTGCTAGGGACACTGAAGCTTTCTTT
.	few	TRBV29-1	TRBJ2-5	CSAQLTGARTQYF	TGCAGCGCTCAACTTACAGGTGCTCGGACCCAGTACTTC
TRBD1	.	TRBV28	TRBJ1-5	CASSTGQGIPPNQPQHF	TGTGCCAGCAGCACAGGACAGGGGATACCGCCTAATCAGCCCCAGCATTTT
.	.	TRBV13	TRBJ1-4	CASSKTQGRGYEKLFF	TGTGCCAGCAGCAAGACCCAGGGCAGGGGATATGAAAAACTGTTTTTT
TRBD2	.	TRBV7-8	TRBJ2-7	CASSLATSGAYEQYF	TGTGCCAGCAGCTTAGCAACTAGCGGAGCCTACGAGCAGTACTTC
.	.	TRBV5-1	TRBJ1-1	CASSAPGGGETEAFF	TGCGCCAGCAGCGCCCCAGGAGGGGGGGAAACTGAAGCTTTCTTT
.	once	TRBV3-1/TRBV3-2	TRBJ1-2	CASSQDLWQGLNYGYTF	TGTGCCAGCAGCCAAGATCTTTGGCAGGGGCTCAACTATGGCTACACCTTC
.	.	TRBV6-5	TRBJ2-3	CASSYGRSTSTDTQYF	TGTGCCAGCAGTTACGGGAGGTCCACTAGCACAGATACGCAGTATTTT
.	few	TRBV12-3/TRBV12-4	TRBJ1-2	CASTWTVGYGYTF	TGTGCCAGCACCTGGACAGTGGGCTATGGCTACACCTTC
TRBD2	once	TRBV27	TRBJ2-7	CASSLSGTITSYEQYF	TGTGCCAGCAGTTTATCCGGGACTATCACCTCCTACGAGCAGTACTTC
.	.	TRBV2	TRBJ1-1	CASSPDSYEAFF	TGTGCCAGCAGCCCGGACAGCTATGAAGCTTTCTTT
TRBD1	.	TRBV9	TRBJ2-2	CASSVGQGSGELFF	TGTGCCAGCAGCGTTGGACAGGGGTCGGGGGAGCTGTTTTTT
.	once	TRBV6-5	TRBJ1-2	CASRGVAGNYGYTF	TGTGCCAGCCGAGGGGTAGCGGGTAACTATGGCTACACCTTC
.	.	TRBV3-1/TRBV3-2	TRBJ1-1	CASSQHRVRAEAFF	TGTGCCAGCAGTCAACACAGGGTACGGGCTGAAGCTTTCTTT
.	.	TRBV11-3	TRBJ2-1	CASSLLGAEYNEQFF	TGTGCCAGCAGCCTCCTAGGTGCAGAATACAATGAGCAGTTCTTC
.	.	TRBV14	TRBJ2-7	CASSRVGQLGEQYF	TGTGCCAGCAGCCGAGTCGGACAGCTCGGCGAGCAGTACTTC
.	.	TRBV5-1	TRBJ2-6	CASSYTQATGANVLTF	TGCGCCAGCAGCTACACACAGGCCACTGGGGCCAACGTCCTGACTTTC
.	.	TRBV19	TRBJ1-5	CASQEGSAKNQPQHF	TGTGCCAGTCAGGAGGGATCGGCAAAAAATCAGCCCCAGCATTTT
.	.	TRBV5-6	TRBJ2-7	CASSPDTFYEQYF	TGTGCCAGCAGCCCTGACACCTTCTACGAGCAGTACTTC
TRBD2	.	TRBV3-1/TRBV3-2	TRBJ2-3	CASSPRAGLSGDTQYF	TGTGCCAGCAGCCCCCGAGCGGGACTATCAGGGGATACGCAGTATTTT
.	.	TRBV5-4	TRBJ2-2	CASSYLGALNTGELFF	TGTGCCAGCAGCTACTTGGGGGCGCTGAACACCGGGGAGCTGTTTTTT
.	.	TRBV7-9	TRBJ1-1	CASSLVQSNTEAFF	TGTGCCAGCAGCTTAGTACAGTCGAACACTGAAGCTTTCTTT
TRBD1	.	TRBV10-1	TRBJ1-2	CASSARQGYGYTF	TGCGCCAGCAGTGCCAGACAGGGGTATGGCTACACCTTC
TRBD1	once	TRBV6-5	TRBJ1-1	CASRPPTQGMKAFF	TGTGCCAGCAGGCCCCCCACACAGGGGATGAAGGCTTTCTTT
TRBD2	.	TRBV6-2/TRBV6-3	TRBJ2-2	CASSYISSGSGTGELFF	TGTGCCAGCAGTTACATATCTAGCGGGAGTGGAACCGGGGAGCTGTTTTTT
.	.	TRBV5-1	TRBJ2-3	CASSIDKAQYF	TGCGCCAGCAGCATAGACAAGGCGCAGTATTTT
.	few	TRBV25-1	TRBJ1-6	CASSGYNSPLHF	TGTGCCAGCTCAGGGTATAATTCACCCCTCCACTTT
.	.	TRBV5-8	TRBJ1-6	CASSKQMGGSPLHF	TGTGCCAGCAGCAAACAGATGGGAGGGTCACCCCTCCACTTT
TRBD1	once	TRBV6-6	TRBJ1-2	CASSRWTGGYGYTF	TGTGCCAGCAGTAGATGGACAGGGGGCTATGGCTACACCTTC
.	.	TRBV7-3	TRBJ2-3	CASSLIQGADDTQYF	TGTGCCAGCAGCTTAATACAAGGAGCGGACGATACGCAGTATTTT
TRBD1	.	TRBV9	TRBJ1-2	CASSVDNRGGGYTF	TGTGCCAGCAGCGTAGACAACAGGGGAGGTGGCTACACCTTC
.	.	TRBV11-3	TRBJ2-7	CASSLLVDGAYEQYF	TGTGCCAGCAGCTTATTGGTTGACGGAGCCTACGAGCAGTACTTC
TRBD1	.	TRBV4-3	TRBJ2-6	CASSADRAHALVF	TGCGCCAGCAGCGCAGACAGGGCCCATGCTCTAGTCTTC
TRBD2	.	TRBV14	TRBJ2-7	CASSQDPGGRSSYEQYF	TGTGCCAGCAGCCAAGATCCCGGGGGGAGGAGTTCCTACGAGCAGTACTTC
.	.	TRBV10-3	TRBJ1-2	CAISGQAGFDYGYTF	TGTGCCATCAGTGGCCAAGCAGGGTTCGACTATGGCTACACCTTC
TRBD1	.	TRBV6-5	TRBJ1-3	CASSPTQGSGNTIYF	TGTGCCAGCAGCCCAACACAGGGGTCTGGAAACACCATATATTTT
.	.	TRBV27	TRBJ1-2	CASSSLTAGEGYGYTF	TGTGCCAGCAGTTCGCTCACCGCAGGGGAAGGCTATGGCTACACCTTC
.	.	TRBV29-1	TRBJ1-1	CSGTADTEAFF	TGCAGCGGGACAGCGGACACTGAAGCTTTCTTT
TRBD1	once	TRBV4-2	TRBJ2-3	CASSPIGTGLTDTQYF	TGTGCCAGCAGCCCAATAGGGACAGGGTTAACAGATACGCAGTATTTT
TRBD1	.	TRBV6-5	TRBJ1-5	CASRNRGSNQPQHF	TGTGCCAGCAGGAACAGGGGTAGCAATCAGCCCCAGCATTTT
.	.	TRBV5-1	TRBJ2-3	CASSLGINTDTQYF	TGCGCCAGCAGCTTGGGTATTAACACAGATACGCAGTATTTT
TRBD2	.	TRBV3-1/TRBV3-2	TRBJ2-3	CASSKRLAGGHTDTQYF	TGTGCCAGCAGCAAGCGACTAGCGGGGGGGCACACAGATACGCAGTATTTT